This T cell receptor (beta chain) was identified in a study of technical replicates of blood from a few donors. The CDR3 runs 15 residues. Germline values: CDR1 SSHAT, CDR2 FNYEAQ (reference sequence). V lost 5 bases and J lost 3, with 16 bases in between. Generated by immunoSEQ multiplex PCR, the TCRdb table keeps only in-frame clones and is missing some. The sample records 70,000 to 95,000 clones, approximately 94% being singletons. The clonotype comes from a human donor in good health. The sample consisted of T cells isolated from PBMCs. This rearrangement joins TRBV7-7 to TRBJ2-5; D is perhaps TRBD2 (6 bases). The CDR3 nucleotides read TGTGCCAGCAGCCCAGGTTCGGGGGATGAAGAGACCCAGTACTTC. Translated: CASSPGSGDEETQYF.